The sequence of this T cell receptor (beta chain) was determined in a study of radiation and T cells in renal cell carcinoma. The time point denotes: blood 4 weeks post-SBRT, at nephrectomy. Treatment denoted: 15 Gy SBRT to primary tumor, nephrectomy 4 weeks later. Nephrectomy followed 15 Gy stereotactic body radiation by 4 weeks. The germline V gene encodes CDR1 SNHLY and CDR2 FYNNEI. V lost 5 bases to trimming and J lost 6 bases, with 14 bases between them. The CDR3 covers 14 residues. Profiling relied on immunoSEQ multiplex PCR, and the TCRdb table lists in-frame clones only, not all of them. The sample yields some 97,000 clones, approximately 82% seen once.

The sequencing used blood, collected from a patient whose treatment included radiotherapy and nephrectomy. The clonotype comes from a man between 60 and 75 years old with renal cell carcinoma. V gene TRBV2 combines with J gene TRBJ2-1, with D perhaps TRBD2 (7 bases). Here the CDR3 reads CASSYIRGGNEQFF. Written as DNA, the CDR3 is TGTGCCAGCAGTTATATTAGGGGGGGCAATGAGCAGTTCTTC.